Detailed here is one T cell receptor (beta chain). The antigen remains undetermined. These data are taken from a study of blood T cells in healthy people across ages. Using a J-beta primer mix together with a sample-barcoded 5' primer, a second PCR was run for about 6 to 11 cycles. TCRdb ran MiXCR on the 5' RACE reads and lists one entry per CDR3 protein. The sample holds roughly 1,300,000 distinct CDR3 sequences, 59% seen once. Germline V gives CDR1 SGHAT, CDR2 FQNNGV. CDR3 length: 14 residues. The V and J ends lost 4 bases and 7 bases, in that order; junction bases with no gene match: 9. Study-wide results and limits: There was no known CMV status for donors, so expanded clonotype changes were possibly confounded.

The donors, aged roughly 6 to 90, were healthy Caucasians from Russia. The sequence was collected from a man in his late teens or twenties in good health. The J gene is TRBJ2-7, the V gene TRBV11-2, with 8 bases aligning to TRBD2. Sequenced: blood. The chain's CDR3 is CASSSGGAYGEQYF. CDR3 sequence (DNA): TGTGCCAGCAGCTCGGGGGGGGCATATGGGGAGCAGTACTTC.